The 22 T cell receptor beta chains listed next were all sequenced from one sample in a study of human T cells and chemical hapten exposure. Stated time point: patch test 3, about 24 weeks after DPC sensitization. Treatment specified: therapeutic diphenylcyclopropenone sensitization with weekly scalp DPC. Whole blood, unfractionated, served as the material for total RNA extraction. TCRdb reprocessed the RACE reads via MiXCR and lists one record per CDR3 protein. The table records more than 35,000 distinct CDR3 sequences, about an eighth of them present only once. Material: whole blood, obtained in connection with sensitization to the hapten diphenylcyclopropenone (DPC). These receptor sequences come from a woman in her thirties or forties with alopecia areata. Some clones in this sample may be carry-over from other donors' samples.

This clonotype came up many times. The J gene is TRBJ2-7, the V gene TRBV10-3; 8 nucleotides line up with TRBD1. The CDR3 covers 14 residues. The V gene end was trimmed by 0 bases and the J gene end by 4 bases; junction bases not matched to a gene: 2. The germline V gene has CDR1 ENHRY and CDR2 SYGVKD. CDR3 sequence: CAISESRGLYEQYF. The DNA for the CDR3 is TGTGCCATCAGTGAGTCCAGGGGGCTTTACGAGCAGTACTTC.

The sample holds a few counts of this clonotype. This chain uses TRBV11-3 with TRBJ2-3, with D perhaps TRBD1 or TRBD2 (5 bases each). V dropped 5 bases and J dropped 2 bases, with 14 bases sitting between them. Germline CDR1 reads SGHNT; CDR2 reads YENEEA. The CDR3 totals 15 residues. The CDR3 spells CASSLTGTNTDTQYF. CDR3 nucleotide sequence: TGTGCCAGCAGCCTCACCGGGACCAACACAGATACGCAGTATTTT. The whole variable domain, filled in from reference TRBV11-3 and TRBJ2-3, reads EAGVVQSPRYKIIEKKQPVAFWCNPISGHNTLYWYLQNLGQGPELLIRYENEEAVDDSQLPKDRFSAERLKGVDSTLKIQPAELGDSAVYLCASSLTGTNTDTQYFGPGTRLTVL.

This clonotype was picked up a small number of times. The J gene is TRBJ1-1, the V gene TRBV20-1; D remains ambiguous. Germline CDR1 is DFQATT and CDR2 is SNEGSKA (reference sequence). Trimming left V 3 bases short and J 1 base short, with 9 bases between. The CDR3 has 13 amino acids. The DNA for the CDR3 is TGCAGTGCTAGGATCGAGCCGAACACTGAAGCTTTCTTT. Protein sequence: CSARIEPNTEAFF.

This clonotype has a handful of counts. This chain links TRBV6-2 or TRBV6-3 with TRBJ2-1; 8 bases line up with TRBD2. V lost 6 bases to trimming and J lost 3 bases; unmatched junction nucleotides: 7. This CDR3 spans 15 amino acids. CDR1 and CDR2 from the germline V gene are MNHEY and SVGEGT. CDR3 sequence reads: CASRLAEHSYNEQFF. The CDR3 bases are TGTGCCAGCAGACTAGCGGAACATAGCTACAATGAGCAGTTCTTC.

Ten or more counts support this clonotype. The chain carries TRBV27 and TRBJ2-2; D ambiguous. V was clipped by 6 bases and J by 0 bases, with 14 bases between them. Germline V gives CDR1 MNHEY, CDR2 SMNVEV (reference sequence). This CDR3 spans 16 amino acids. The CDR3 DNA reads TGTGCCAGCAGCGAGATTCGTTCCTCGAACACCGGGGAGCTGTTTTTT. It translates to CASSEIRSSNTGELFF.

This clonotype was recorded at least ten times. The V gene is TRBV12-5, the J gene TRBJ1-1; D not resolved. This CDR3 is 14 amino acids long. The V end lost 1 base, the J end lost 2 bases, and 8 bases lay between the germline ends. The germline V gene has CDR1 LGHNT and CDR2 FRNRAP. This CDR3 reads CASGLGGGNTEAFF. The CDR3 nucleotides are TGTGCTAGTGGTTTGGGGGGAGGAAACACTGAAGCTTTCTTT. Supplemented by reference TRBV12-5 and TRBJ1-1, the full variable domain reads DARVTQTPRHKVTEMGQEVTMRCQPILGHNTVFWYRQTMMQGLELLAYFRNRAPLDDSGMPKDRFSAEMPDATLATLKIQPSEPRDSAVYFCASGLGGGNTEAFFGQGTRLTVV.

This clonotype came up many times. V is TRBV14 and J is TRBJ2-5; TRBD2 agrees at 10 bases. Trimming cost V 3 bases and J 8 bases; bases outside gene matches: 6. Germline CDR1 SGHDN, CDR2 FVKESK. The CDR3 covers 14 residues. CDR3 in amino acids: CASSHQLAGVTQYF. The CDR3 bases are TGTGCCAGCAGCCATCAGCTAGCGGGAGTTACCCAGTACTTC.

This clonotype occurred many times. At one end the junction does not follow the germline gene, possibly because of a read error. V is TRBV18 and J is TRBJ2-1; no firm D call. The CDR3 is made up of 12 amino acids. CDR1 KGHSH and CDR2 LQKENI come from the germline V gene. CDR3 region: CASSPPPGPPWF. In DNA, the CDR3 is TGTGCCAGCTCACCACCTCCGGGTCCCCCTTGGTTC.

In its sample, this clonotype was seen many times. CDR3 sequence: CSARQQERDGGEQYF. DNA of the CDR3: TGCAGTGCTAGACAACAGGAGCGGGATGGAGGCGAGCAGTACTTC. This chain connects TRBV20-1 to TRBJ2-7; TRBD2 matches at 7 bases. V shed 2 bases, J shed 6 bases, and the junction held 13 bases outside the gene matches. CDR3 length: 15 residues. Germline V gene lookup returns CDR1 DFQATT and CDR2 SNEGSKA (reference sequence).

This clonotype was seen repeatedly, ten times or more. The J gene is TRBJ1-4, the V gene TRBV7-9; a weak D match, TRBD1 (6 bases). Between the trimmed V and J ends, which lost 10 bases and 0 bases, there was a span of 12 bases. This CDR3 region has 14 residues. The germline gives CDR1 SEHNR, CDR2 FQNEAQ (reference sequence). The CDR3 sequence: CATRGIATNEKLFF. The DNA of the CDR3 is TGTGCCACCAGGGGAATTGCAACTAATGAAAAACTGTTTTTT.

This clonotype came up many times. This chain connects TRBV6-5 to TRBJ2-5; 7 bases map to TRBD1. The germline gives CDR1 MNHEY, CDR2 SVGAGI. The CDR3 contains 13 residues. With V trimmed by 5 bases and J by 5 bases, 5 bases remained unmatched. CDR3 DNA sequence: TGTGCCAGCAGTGACAGGGTTAGGGAGACCCAGTACTTC. It yields the protein CASSDRVRETQYF.

As regards this clonotype: With a much larger clone just one base away, this may be a read error. This sequence joins TRBV18 and TRBJ2-4; no clear D gene. The germline V gene has CDR1 KGHSH and CDR2 LQKENI. The CDR3 totals 15 residues. The CDR3 DNA is TGTGCCAGCTCACCCAACGGTGTATCAGGAAACATTAAGTACTTC. The encoded protein is CASSPNGVSGNIKYF.

The V call is TRBV7-9, the J call TRBJ2-2, with 7 positions matching TRBD2. The CDR3 is 15 residues long. Germline CDR1 SEHNR, CDR2 FQNEAQ (reference sequence). V gave up 8 bases and J gave up 3 bases; unmatched junction bases: 9. This chain's CDR3 is CASGWASGDTGELFF. In nucleotides, the CDR3 is TGTGCCAGCGGCTGGGCAAGCGGGGACACCGGGGAGCTGTTTTTT.

The chain joins TRBV3-1 to TRBJ2-4; D call uncertain. The CDR3 sequence is 12 residues long. V lost 1 base and J 8 bases, leaving 6 bases between the germline ends. From germline, CDR1 is LGHDT and CDR2 YNNKEL (reference sequence). CDR3 in DNA: TGTGCCAGCAGCCAAGCTGATTACATTCAGTACTTC. This translates into CASSQADYIQYF.

This clonotype came up many times. The chain couples TRBV10-3 to TRBJ2-3; TRBD2 matches 8 bases. The CDR3 spans 15 residues. J lost 0 bases, V lost 7 bases, and 6 bases had no gene match. CDR1 and CDR2 (germline): ENHRY, SYGVKD. CDR3 residues: CAITAGGGSTDTQYF. The CDR3 bases are TGTGCCATCACCGCGGGGGGTGGTAGCACAGATACGCAGTATTTT.

This clonotype was seen a few times. The genes are TRBV12-3 or TRBV12-4 and TRBJ2-1; a weak D match, TRBD2 (7 bases). This CDR3 has 14 residues. V lost 6 bases and J 10 bases, leaving 19 bases between the germline ends. CDR3 sequence: CASSPFRGGAEQFF. The CDR3 bases are TGTGCCAGCAGCCCCTTCCGAGGGGGGGCGGAGCAGTTCTTC.

This chain uses TRBV29-1 with TRBJ1-1, with 8 bases that match TRBD1. This CDR3 is built from 12 residues. CDR1 and CDR2 (germline): SQVTM, ANQGSEA. The CDR3 sequence is CGGQVTFPEAFF. The CDR3 DNA reads as TGCGGGGGACAGGTTACGTTTCCTGAAGCTTTCTTT.

This clonotype was seen ten or more times. The V call is TRBV10-3, the J call TRBJ1-1; 7 bases line up with TRBD1. Germline V gives CDR1 ENHRY, CDR2 SYGVKD. The CDR3 runs 15 residues. V shed 9 bases and J 0 bases; nucleotides not matched to a gene: 10. For the CDR3, the DNA is TGTGCCATTTCAGGGGGGGACACTGTGAACACTGAAGCTTTCTTT. Translating gives CAISGGDTVNTEAFF.

This clonotype has only a few counts. The chain employs TRBV28 and TRBJ1-1, with D perhaps TRBD1 (6 bases). Germline CDR1 MDHEN, CDR2 SYDVKM. The CDR3 has 13 residues. V shed 6 bases and J shed 2 bases, with 10 bases lying between them. Here the CDR3 DNA reads TGTGCCAGCAGACCAGGGGCTAACACTGAAGCTTTCTTT. Translated: CASRPGANTEAFF.

This chain connects TRBV29-1 to TRBJ1-1, with TRBD1 as a possible D gene (5 bases). The germline V gene encodes CDR1 SQVTM and CDR2 ANQGSEA. This CDR3 contains 13 residues. V was cut by 4 bases and J by 1 base, with 10 bases left in between. The CDR3 sequence: CSVGGGGNTEAFF. The CDR3 DNA follows: TGCAGCGTTGGCGGGGGAGGGAACACTGAAGCTTTCTTT.

This clonotype occurred a few times. V usage is TRBV5-1 and J usage is TRBJ1-3; D is unresolved. This CDR3 is built from 13 residues. Germline assignment: CDR1 SGHRS and CDR2 YFSETQ. V dropped 0 bases and J dropped 8 bases, with 9 bases sitting between them. CDR3 in DNA: TGCGCCAGCAGCTTGGACAGCCGGGACACCATATATTTT. Its translation is CASSLDSRDTIYF.

This clonotype has ten or more counts. This chain uses TRBV2 with TRBJ1-4; unclear D gene. This CDR3 spans 12 amino acids. The V end lost 4 bases, the J end lost 7 bases, and 7 bases lay between the germline ends. Germline-derived CDR1 and CDR2 are SNHLY and FYNNEI. The CDR3 DNA reads TGTGCCAGCAGTGTTCGGGGTGAAAAACTGTTTTTT. Translating it yields CASSVRGEKLFF.